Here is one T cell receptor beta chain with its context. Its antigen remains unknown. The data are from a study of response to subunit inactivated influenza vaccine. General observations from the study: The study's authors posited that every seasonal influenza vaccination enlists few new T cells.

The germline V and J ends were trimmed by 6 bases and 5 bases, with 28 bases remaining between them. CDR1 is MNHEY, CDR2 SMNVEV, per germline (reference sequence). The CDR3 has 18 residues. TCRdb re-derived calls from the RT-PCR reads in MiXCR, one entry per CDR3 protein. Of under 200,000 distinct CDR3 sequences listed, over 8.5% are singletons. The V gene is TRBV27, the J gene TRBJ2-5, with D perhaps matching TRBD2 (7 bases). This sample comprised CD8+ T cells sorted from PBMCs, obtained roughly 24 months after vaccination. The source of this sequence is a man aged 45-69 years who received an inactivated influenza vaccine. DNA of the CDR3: TGTGCCAGCAGACCCTGGGACGGGTCTTGGGGGGGCCAGGAGACCCAGTACTTC. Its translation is CASRPWDGSWGGQETQYF.